This record looks at one TCR beta chain sequence and its context. Its specificity is not known. The sample originates from a study of shared clonotypes between healthy human individuals. The overall study: Three CD4 naive, three CD4 memory, two CD8 naive and one CD8 memory plate were used per donor. Study-wide results and limits: Naive CD4 clonotypes were shared across a handful of donors at 4% to 5%.

On sorted subsets, replicate PCRs used 200 to 250 ng DNA, or 30,000 or so T cell genomes. This table comes from immunoSEQ multiplex PCR, and its TCRdb copy is limited to in-frame clones, with some not included. In the table there are under 2,500,000 clones, nearly 97% of which are singletons. Between the trimmed V and J ends, which lost 4 bases and 7 bases, there was a span of 15 bases. CDR1 is SGDLS, CDR2 YYNGEE, per germline. The CDR3 is 15 residues long. Material for sequencing was naive CD4+ T cells sorted from blood. Subset given: CD45RA+ positively selected. The rearrangement uses TRBV9 and TRBJ1-6, with D possibly matching TRBD1 (6 bases). The receptor was isolated from a young man in good health. The CDR3 sequence is CASSPWTEPNSPLHF. CDR3 coding DNA: TGTGCCAGCAGCCCATGGACAGAACCCAATTCACCCCTCCACTTT.